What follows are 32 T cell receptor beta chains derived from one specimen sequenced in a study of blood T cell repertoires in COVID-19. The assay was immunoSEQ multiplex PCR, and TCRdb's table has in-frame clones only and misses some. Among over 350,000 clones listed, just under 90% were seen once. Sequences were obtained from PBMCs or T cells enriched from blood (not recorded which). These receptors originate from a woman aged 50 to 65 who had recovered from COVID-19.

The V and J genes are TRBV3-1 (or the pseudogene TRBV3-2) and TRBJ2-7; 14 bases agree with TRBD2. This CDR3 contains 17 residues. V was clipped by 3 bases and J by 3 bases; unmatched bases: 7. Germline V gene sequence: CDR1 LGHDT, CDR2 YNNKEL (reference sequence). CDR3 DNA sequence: TGTGCCAGCAGCCAGACTAGCGGGGGGGCTAAAGGCTACGAGCAGTACTTC. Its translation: CASSQTSGGAKGYEQYF.

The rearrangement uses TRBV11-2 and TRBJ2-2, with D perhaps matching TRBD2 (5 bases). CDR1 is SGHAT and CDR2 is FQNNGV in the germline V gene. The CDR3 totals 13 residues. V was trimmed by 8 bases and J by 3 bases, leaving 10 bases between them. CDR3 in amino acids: CASPRRYTGELFF. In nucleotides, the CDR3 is TGTGCCAGCCCCAGGAGGTACACCGGGGAGCTGTTTTTT.

CDR3 sequence: CASSAAEEVFPEAFF. CDR3 sequence (DNA): TGTGCCAGCAGTGCGGCGGAAGAGGTATTCCCTGAAGCTTTCTTT. This chain connects TRBV2 to TRBJ1-1; D is unclear. CDR1 SNHLY and CDR2 FYNNEI come from the germline V gene. The CDR3 contains 15 residues. Trimming cost V 4 bases and J 6 bases, with 18 bases left between them.

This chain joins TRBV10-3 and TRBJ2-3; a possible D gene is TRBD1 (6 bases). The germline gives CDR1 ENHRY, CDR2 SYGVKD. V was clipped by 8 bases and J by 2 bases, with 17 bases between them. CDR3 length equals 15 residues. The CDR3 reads CAIGTSWGPTDTQYF. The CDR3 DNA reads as TGTGCCATCGGAACTAGTTGGGGGCCCACAGATACGCAGTATTTT.

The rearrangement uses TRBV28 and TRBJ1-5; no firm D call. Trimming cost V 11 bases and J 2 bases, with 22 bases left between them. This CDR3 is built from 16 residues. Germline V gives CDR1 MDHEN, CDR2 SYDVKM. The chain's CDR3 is CAVEGSVVLGNQPQHF. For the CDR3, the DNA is TGTGCCGTTGAAGGAAGCGTAGTTCTCGGCAATCAGCCCCAGCATTTT.

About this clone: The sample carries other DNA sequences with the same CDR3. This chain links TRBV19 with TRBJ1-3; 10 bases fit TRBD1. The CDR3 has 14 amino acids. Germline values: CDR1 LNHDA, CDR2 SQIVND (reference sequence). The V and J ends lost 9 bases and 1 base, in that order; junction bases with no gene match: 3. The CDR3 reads CASQDRGSGNTIYF. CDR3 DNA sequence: TGTGCCAGCCAGGACAGGGGGTCTGGAAACACCATATATTTT.

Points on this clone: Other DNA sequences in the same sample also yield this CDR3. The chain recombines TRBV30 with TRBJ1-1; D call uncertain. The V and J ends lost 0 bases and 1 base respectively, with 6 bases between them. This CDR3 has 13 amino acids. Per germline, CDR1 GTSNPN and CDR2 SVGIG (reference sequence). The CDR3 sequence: CAWSVIRNTEAFF. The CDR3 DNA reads TGTGCCTGGAGTGTTATCAGGAACACTGAAGCTTTCTTT.

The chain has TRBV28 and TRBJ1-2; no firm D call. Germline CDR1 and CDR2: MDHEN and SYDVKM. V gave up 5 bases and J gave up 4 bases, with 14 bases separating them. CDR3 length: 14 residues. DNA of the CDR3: TGTGCCAGCAGTATCGGGAGCGAGGGCTATGGCTACACCTTC. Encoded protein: CASSIGSEGYGYTF.

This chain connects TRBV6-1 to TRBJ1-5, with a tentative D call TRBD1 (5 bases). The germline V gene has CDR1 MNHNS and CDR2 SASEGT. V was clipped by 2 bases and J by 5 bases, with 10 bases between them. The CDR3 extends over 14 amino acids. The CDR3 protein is CASSERTGDQPQHF. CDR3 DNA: TGTGCCAGCAGTGAAAGAACAGGAGATCAGCCCCAGCATTTT.

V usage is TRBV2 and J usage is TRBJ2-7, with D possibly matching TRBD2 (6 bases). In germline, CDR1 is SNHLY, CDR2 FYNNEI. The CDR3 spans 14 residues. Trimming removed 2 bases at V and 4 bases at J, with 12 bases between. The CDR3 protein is CASSEFPGTYEQYF. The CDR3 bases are TGTGCCAGCAGTGAATTTCCAGGGACTTACGAGCAGTACTTC.

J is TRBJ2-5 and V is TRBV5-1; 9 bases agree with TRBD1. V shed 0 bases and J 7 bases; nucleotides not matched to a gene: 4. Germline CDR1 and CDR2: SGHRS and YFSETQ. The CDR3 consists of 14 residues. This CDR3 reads CASSLGTGAGTQYF. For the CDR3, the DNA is TGCGCCAGCAGCTTGGGGACAGGGGCGGGGACCCAGTACTTC.

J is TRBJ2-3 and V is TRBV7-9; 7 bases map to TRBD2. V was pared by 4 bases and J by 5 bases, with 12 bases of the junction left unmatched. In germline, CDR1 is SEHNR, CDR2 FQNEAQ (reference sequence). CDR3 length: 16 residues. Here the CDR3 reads CASSSSGGGVVDTQYF. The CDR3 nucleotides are TGTGCCAGCAGCTCCTCGGGGGGAGGGGTGGTAGATACGCAGTATTTT.

The CDR3 reads CASSHGQIGNTIYF. The CDR3 DNA follows: TGTGCCAGCAGCCACGGACAGATTGGAAACACCATATATTTT. The chain joins TRBV7-9 to TRBJ1-3; the D gene is possibly TRBD1 (6 bases). The CDR3 is made up of 14 amino acids. CDR1 and CDR2 from the germline V gene are SEHNR and FQNEAQ (reference sequence). Trimming stripped 5 bases from V and 3 bases from J, with 11 bases between. The full variable domain, its missing parts supplied by reference TRBV7-9 and TRBJ1-3, is DTGVSQNPRHKITKRGQNVTFRCDPISEHNRLYWYRQTLGQGPEFLTYFQNEAQLEKSRLLSDRFSAERPKGSFSTLEIQRTEQGDSAMYLCASSHGQIGNTIYFGEGSWLTVV.

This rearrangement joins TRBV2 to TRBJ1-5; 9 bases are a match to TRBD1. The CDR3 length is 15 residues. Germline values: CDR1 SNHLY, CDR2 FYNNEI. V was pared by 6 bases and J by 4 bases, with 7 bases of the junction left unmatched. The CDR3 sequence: CASRREDRGNQPQHF. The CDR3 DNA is TGTGCCAGCAGACGCGAGGACAGGGGAAATCAGCCCCAGCATTTT.

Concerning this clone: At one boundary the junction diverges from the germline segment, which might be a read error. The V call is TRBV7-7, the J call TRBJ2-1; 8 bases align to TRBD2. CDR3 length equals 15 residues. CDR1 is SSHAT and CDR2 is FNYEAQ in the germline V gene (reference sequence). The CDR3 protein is CASSPGGGPYNEQFF. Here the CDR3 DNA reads TGTGCTAGCAGCCCCGGGGGGGGCCCCTACAATGAGCAGTTCTTC.

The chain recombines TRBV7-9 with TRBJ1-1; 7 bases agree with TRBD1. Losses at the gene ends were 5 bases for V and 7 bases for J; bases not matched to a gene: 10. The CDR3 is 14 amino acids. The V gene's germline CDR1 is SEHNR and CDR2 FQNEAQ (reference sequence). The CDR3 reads CASSPKGQPYEAFF. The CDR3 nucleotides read TGTGCCAGCAGCCCAAAGGGACAGCCGTATGAAGCTTTCTTT.

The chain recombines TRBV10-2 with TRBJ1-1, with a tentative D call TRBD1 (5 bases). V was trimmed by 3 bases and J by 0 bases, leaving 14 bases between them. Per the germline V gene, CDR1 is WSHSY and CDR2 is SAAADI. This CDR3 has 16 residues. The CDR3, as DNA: TGCGCCAGCAGTGAATCCGACAGAGTAATGAACACTGAAGCTTTCTTT. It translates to CASSESDRVMNTEAFF.

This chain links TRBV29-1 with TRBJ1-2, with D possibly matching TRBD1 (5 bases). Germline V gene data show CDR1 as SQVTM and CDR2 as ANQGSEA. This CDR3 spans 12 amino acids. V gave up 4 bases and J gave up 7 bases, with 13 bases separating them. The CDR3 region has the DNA TGCAGCGTTGTAAAGGGGTCGGCTGGCTACACCTTC. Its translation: CSVVKGSAGYTF.

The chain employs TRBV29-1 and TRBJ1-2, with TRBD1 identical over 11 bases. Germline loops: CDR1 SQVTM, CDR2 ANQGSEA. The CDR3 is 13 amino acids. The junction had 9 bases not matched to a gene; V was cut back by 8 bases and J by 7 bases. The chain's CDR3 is CSYGTGGTFGYTF. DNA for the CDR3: TGCAGCTACGGGACAGGGGGAACGTTTGGCTACACCTTC.

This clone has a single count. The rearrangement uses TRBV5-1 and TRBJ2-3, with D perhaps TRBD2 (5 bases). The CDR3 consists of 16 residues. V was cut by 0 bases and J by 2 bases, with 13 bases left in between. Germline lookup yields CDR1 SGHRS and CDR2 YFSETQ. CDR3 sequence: CASSLASGGLTDTQYF. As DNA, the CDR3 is TGCGCCAGCAGCTTGGCCTCTGGCGGACTCACAGATACGCAGTATTTT.

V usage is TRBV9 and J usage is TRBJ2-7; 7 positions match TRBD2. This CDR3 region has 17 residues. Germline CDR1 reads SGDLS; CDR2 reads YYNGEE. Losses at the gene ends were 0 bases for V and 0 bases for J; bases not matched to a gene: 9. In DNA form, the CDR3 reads TGTGCCAGCAGCGTAGCTTCTAGCGGTCCCTTCTCCTACGAGCAGTACTTC. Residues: CASSVASSGPFSYEQYF.

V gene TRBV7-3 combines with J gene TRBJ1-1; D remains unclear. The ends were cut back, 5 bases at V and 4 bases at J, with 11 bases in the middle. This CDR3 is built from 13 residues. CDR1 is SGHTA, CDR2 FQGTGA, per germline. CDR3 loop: CASSLLSGTEAFF. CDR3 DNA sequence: TGTGCCAGCAGCCTCTTATCCGGCACTGAAGCTTTCTTT.

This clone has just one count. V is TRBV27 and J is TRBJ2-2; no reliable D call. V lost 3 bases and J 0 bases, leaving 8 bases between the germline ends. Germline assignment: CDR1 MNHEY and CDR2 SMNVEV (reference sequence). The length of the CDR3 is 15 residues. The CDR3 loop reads CASSFFAANTGELFF. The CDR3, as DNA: TGTGCCAGCAGTTTTTTTGCGGCGAACACCGGGGAGCTGTTTTTT.

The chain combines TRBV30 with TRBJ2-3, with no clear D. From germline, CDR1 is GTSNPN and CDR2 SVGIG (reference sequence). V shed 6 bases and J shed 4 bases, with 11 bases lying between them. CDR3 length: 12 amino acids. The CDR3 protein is CACNGPSDTQYF. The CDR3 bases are TGTGCCTGTAATGGGCCCTCAGATACGCAGTATTTT.

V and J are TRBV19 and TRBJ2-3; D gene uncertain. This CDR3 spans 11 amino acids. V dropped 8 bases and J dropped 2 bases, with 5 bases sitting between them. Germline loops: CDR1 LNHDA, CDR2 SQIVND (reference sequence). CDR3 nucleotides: TGTGCCAGTTCGTTCACAGATACGCAGTATTTT. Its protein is CASSFTDTQYF.

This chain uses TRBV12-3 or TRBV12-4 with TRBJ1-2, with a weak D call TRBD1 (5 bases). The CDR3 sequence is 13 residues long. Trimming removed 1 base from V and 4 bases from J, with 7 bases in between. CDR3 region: CASSLEGSYGYTF. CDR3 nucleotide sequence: TGTGCCAGCAGTTTAGAGGGGTCCTATGGCTACACCTTC.

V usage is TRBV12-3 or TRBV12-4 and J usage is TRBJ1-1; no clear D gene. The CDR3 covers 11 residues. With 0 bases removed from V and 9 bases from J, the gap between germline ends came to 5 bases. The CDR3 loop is CASSLAAKAFF. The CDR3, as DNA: TGTGCCAGCAGTTTAGCGGCCAAAGCTTTCTTT.

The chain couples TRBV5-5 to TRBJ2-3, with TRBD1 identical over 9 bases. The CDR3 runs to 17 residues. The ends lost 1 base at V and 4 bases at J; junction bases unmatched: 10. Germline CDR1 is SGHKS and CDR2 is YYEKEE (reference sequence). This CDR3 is CASSLQTPGQGPDTQYF. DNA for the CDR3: TGTGCCAGCAGCTTGCAAACCCCGGGACAGGGTCCAGATACGCAGTATTTT.

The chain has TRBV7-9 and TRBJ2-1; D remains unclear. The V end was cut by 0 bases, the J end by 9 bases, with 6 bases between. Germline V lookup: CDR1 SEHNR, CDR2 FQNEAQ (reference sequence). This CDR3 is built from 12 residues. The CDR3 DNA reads TGTGCCAGCAGCTTAGCGCGCCCTGAGCAGTTCTTC. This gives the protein CASSLARPEQFF. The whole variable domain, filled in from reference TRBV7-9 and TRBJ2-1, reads DTGVSQNPRHKITKRGQNVTFRCDPISEHNRLYWYRQTLGQGPEFLTYFQNEAQLEKSRLLSDRFSAERPKGSFSTLEIQRTEQGDSAMYLCASSLARPEQFFGPGTRLTVL.

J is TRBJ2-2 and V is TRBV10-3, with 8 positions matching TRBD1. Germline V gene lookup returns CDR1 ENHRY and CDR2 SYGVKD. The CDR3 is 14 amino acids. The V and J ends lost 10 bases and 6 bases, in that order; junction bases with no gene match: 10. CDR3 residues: CATALTGAAGELFF. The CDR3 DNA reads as TGTGCCACCGCTTTGACAGGGGCGGCCGGGGAGCTGTTTTTT.

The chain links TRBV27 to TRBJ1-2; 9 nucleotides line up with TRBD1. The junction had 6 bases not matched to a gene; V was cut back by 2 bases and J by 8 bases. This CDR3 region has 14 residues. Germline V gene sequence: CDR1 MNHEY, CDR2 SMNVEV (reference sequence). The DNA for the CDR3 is TGTGCCAGCAGTTTAAGCTACGGGACAGGGGGCTACACCTTC. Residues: CASSLSYGTGGYTF.

CDR3 loop: CASSVGRVQPQHF. DNA of the CDR3: TGCGCCAGCAGTGTCGGTCGGGTTCAGCCCCAGCATTTT. This sequence joins TRBV10-2 and TRBJ1-5; D is undetermined. Trimming stripped 4 bases from V and 6 bases from J, with 10 bases between. This CDR3 has 13 amino acids. Germline V gene sequence: CDR1 WSHSY, CDR2 SAAADI.